The 18 T cell receptor beta chains given below trace back to one sample, sequenced in a study of cytomegalovirus exposure and HLA in healthy donors. Profiling relied on immunoSEQ multiplex PCR, and the TCRdb table lists in-frame clones only, not all of them. The table has around 160,000 clones, approximately 90% seen once. Sequenced: PBMCs. Receptor source: a young man in good health and CMV-seronegative.

This chain connects TRBV11-2 to TRBJ1-2, with 8 nucleotides matching TRBD1. Germline V gene sequence: CDR1 SGHAT, CDR2 FQNNGV. This CDR3 has 15 amino acids. The V gene end was trimmed by 1 base and the J gene end by 2 bases; junction bases not matched to a gene: 3. CDR3 protein: CASSLAGGRNYGYTF. The CDR3 bases are TGTGCCAGCAGCTTAGCAGGGGGCCGGAACTATGGCTACACCTTC.

The chain combines TRBV27 with TRBJ2-1; TRBD2 agrees at 11 bases. CDR1 and CDR2 from the germline V gene are MNHEY and SMNVEV (reference sequence). V lost 5 bases, J lost 12 bases, and 9 bases stayed unmatched. The CDR3 is made up of 14 amino acids. CDR3 nucleotides: TGTGCCAGCAGTGAGATAGCGGGAGGGCCCGCGCAGTTCTTC. The encoded protein is CASSEIAGGPAQFF.

The chain links TRBV29-1 to TRBJ1-2; 7 nucleotides line up with TRBD1. Looked up from germline, CDR1 is SQVTM and CDR2 is ANQGSEA. With V trimmed by 6 bases and J by 1 base, 5 bases remained unmatched. There are 13 residues in the CDR3. The CDR3 DNA reads as TGCAGCGTCGTAACAGGGGTTAACTATGGCTACACCTTC. Protein sequence: CSVVTGVNYGYTF.

The chain uses TRBV5-1 and TRBJ2-5; 12 nucleotides agree with TRBD2. This CDR3 has 19 amino acids. V shed 2 bases, J shed 0 bases, and the junction held 11 bases outside the gene matches. Per the germline V gene, CDR1 is SGHRS and CDR2 is YFSETQ. CDR3 in amino acids: CASSFGGSGLAGNQETQYF. CDR3 sequence (DNA): TGCGCCAGCAGCTTCGGGGGATCGGGACTAGCGGGCAACCAAGAGACCCAGTACTTC.

The chain couples TRBV6-1 to TRBJ1-1; D is undetermined. Germline loops: CDR1 MNHNS, CDR2 SASEGT. This CDR3 is built from 15 residues. CDR3 DNA: TGTCTGGCCGGGAAACAGAGGGTGGTGAACACTGAAGCTTTCTTT. Amino acids: CLAGKQRVVNTEAFF.

V usage is TRBV4-2 and J usage is TRBJ2-7; D possibly corresponds to TRBD1 (5 bases). CDR1 is LGHNA and CDR2 is YNFKEQ in the germline V gene. V lost 0 bases, J lost 2 bases, and 11 bases lay in between. The CDR3 totals 15 residues. The CDR3 reads CASSQEAGFAYEQYF. The CDR3, as DNA: TGTGCCAGCAGCCAAGAGGCAGGGTTTGCCTACGAGCAGTACTTC.

This clone has only a few counts. This sequence joins TRBV7-9 and TRBJ1-2; D gene ambiguous. Between the trimmed V and J ends, which lost 3 bases and 4 bases, there was a span of 6 bases. Germline assignment: CDR1 SEHNR and CDR2 FQNEAQ (reference sequence). The CDR3 is 12 residues long. The DNA of the CDR3 is TGTGCCAGCAGCTTGAACAGCTATGGCTACACCTTC. Protein sequence: CASSLNSYGYTF.

The chain is built from TRBV7-2 and TRBJ1-5; no clear D. Looked up from germline, CDR1 is SGHTA and CDR2 is FQGNSA. V lost 2 bases and J 7 bases, leaving 9 bases between the germline ends. The CDR3 length is 13 residues. The CDR3 is CASSLTILQPQHF. In DNA, the CDR3 is TGTGCCAGCAGCTTAACGATTCTACAGCCCCAGCATTTT.

CDR3 in DNA: TGTGCCAGCACCGAGACAGGGGTGGACAAAAACATTCAGTACTTC. Its protein product is CASTETGVDKNIQYF. The rearrangement links TRBV7-9 to TRBJ2-4; 8 positions match TRBD1. CDR1 is SEHNR and CDR2 is FQNEAQ in the germline V gene (reference sequence). Germline trimming cut 7 bases from V and 3 bases from J; bases unmatched to any gene: 8. This CDR3 is 15 amino acids long. The complete variable domain, with remaining parts taken from reference TRBV7-9 and TRBJ2-4, reads DTGVSQNPRHKITKRGQNVTFRCDPISEHNRLYWYRQTLGQGPEFLTYFQNEAQLEKSRLLSDRFSAERPKGSFSTLEIQRTEQGDSAMYLCASTETGVDKNIQYFGAGTRLSVL.

V usage is TRBV4-1 and J usage is TRBJ2-7, with 8 bases matching TRBD2. The CDR3 has 16 residues. CDR1 and CDR2 (germline): MGHRA, YSYEKL. Trimming at V came to 0 bases and at J to 4 bases, leaving 8 bases not matched to a gene. CDR3 sequence: CASSQDIREGLYEQYF. In nucleotides, the CDR3 is TGCGCCAGCAGCCAAGATATACGGGAGGGCCTTTACGAGCAGTACTTC.

The genes are TRBV7-8 and TRBJ1-5; 7 bases fit TRBD1. The germline V gene encodes CDR1 SGHVS and CDR2 FQNEAQ. CDR3 length equals 17 residues. Unmatched junction bases numbered 6, after V lost 1 base and J lost 0 bases. The CDR3 DNA reads TGTGCCAGCAGCTTAGTCCGGGGACAGAGTAGCAATCAGCCCCAGCATTTT. Translation: CASSLVRGQSSNQPQHF. Full variable domain (outside the CDR3, taken from reference TRBV7-8 and TRBJ1-5): GAGVSQSPRYKVAKRGQDVALRCDPISGHVSLFWYQQALGQGPEFLTYFQNEAQLDKSGLPSDRFFAERPEGSVSTLKIQRTQQEDSAVYLCASSLVRGQSSNQPQHFGDGTRLSIL.

V is TRBV27 and J is TRBJ2-1; D is possibly TRBD2 (5 bases). CDR3 length: 13 amino acids. Between the trimmed V and J ends, which lost 6 bases and 2 bases, there was a span of 8 bases. Germline V lookup: CDR1 MNHEY, CDR2 SMNVEV (reference sequence). CDR3 amino acids: CASSGVAYNEQFF. The CDR3 bases are TGTGCCAGCAGCGGGGTGGCCTACAATGAGCAGTTCTTC.

This clone was seen a few times. The chain couples TRBV19 to TRBJ2-7, with 7 nucleotides matching TRBD1. CDR3 size: 14 residues. J was trimmed by 2 bases and V by 5 bases; bases with no gene match: 6. Germline V gene data show CDR1 as LNHDA and CDR2 as SQIVND (reference sequence). The CDR3, as DNA: TGTGCCAGTAGTGCCTTTACAGGGGCCTACGAGCAGTACTTC. It specifies CASSAFTGAYEQYF.

V gene TRBV19 combines with J gene TRBJ2-1; 8 bases agree with TRBD2. Germline loops: CDR1 LNHDA, CDR2 SQIVND (reference sequence). The V and J ends lost 3 bases and 6 bases, in that order; junction bases with no gene match: 7. The CDR3 is 15 residues long. The CDR3 DNA reads as TGTGCCAGTAGTATTGCGGGAGGCGGGGCCAATGAGCAGTTCTTC. It specifies CASSIAGGGANEQFF.

Comment on this clone: Its ends do not fully match the called genes, so a read error is possible. The J gene is TRBJ2-5, the V gene TRBV7-7; D may be TRBD2 (7 bases). This CDR3 contains 16 residues. Germline CDR1 and CDR2: SSHAT and FNYEAQ (reference sequence). CDR3 amino acids: CASSLGMGGASETQYF. CDR3 nucleotide sequence: TGTGCTAGCAGCTTAGGGATGGGGGGGGCGAGCGAGACCCAGTACTTC.

The genes are TRBV5-1 and TRBJ1-1, with D perhaps TRBD1 (6 bases). V lost 4 bases and J lost 1, with 14 bases in between. Germline assignment: CDR1 SGHRS and CDR2 YFSETQ. This CDR3 is 15 amino acids long. The CDR3 coding sequence is TGCGCCAGCAGCCCCGCCGGGGGGCCGAACACTGAAGCTTTCTTT. This gives the protein CASSPAGGPNTEAFF.

The genes are TRBV6-5 and TRBJ1-5; 8 positions agree with TRBD1. After removal of 2 bases from V and 9 bases from J, the junction contained 6 bases not matched to a gene. Germline-derived CDR1 and CDR2 are MNHEY and SVGAGI. The length of the CDR3 is 14 residues. The CDR3 region is CASSYVAGGTPQHF. CDR3 nucleotides: TGTGCCAGCAGTTACGTGGCAGGGGGCACGCCCCAGCATTTT.

The rearrangement joins TRBV7-6 to TRBJ1-3; D call uncertain. This CDR3 comprises 16 residues. V lost 1 base and J 0 bases, leaving 10 bases between the germline ends. Germline CDR1 SGHVS, CDR2 FNYEAQ. The CDR3 DNA reads as TGTGCCAGCAGCTTAGGTTTGGCCTTCTCTGGAAACACCATATATTTT. Translated, it gives CASSLGLAFSGNTIYF.